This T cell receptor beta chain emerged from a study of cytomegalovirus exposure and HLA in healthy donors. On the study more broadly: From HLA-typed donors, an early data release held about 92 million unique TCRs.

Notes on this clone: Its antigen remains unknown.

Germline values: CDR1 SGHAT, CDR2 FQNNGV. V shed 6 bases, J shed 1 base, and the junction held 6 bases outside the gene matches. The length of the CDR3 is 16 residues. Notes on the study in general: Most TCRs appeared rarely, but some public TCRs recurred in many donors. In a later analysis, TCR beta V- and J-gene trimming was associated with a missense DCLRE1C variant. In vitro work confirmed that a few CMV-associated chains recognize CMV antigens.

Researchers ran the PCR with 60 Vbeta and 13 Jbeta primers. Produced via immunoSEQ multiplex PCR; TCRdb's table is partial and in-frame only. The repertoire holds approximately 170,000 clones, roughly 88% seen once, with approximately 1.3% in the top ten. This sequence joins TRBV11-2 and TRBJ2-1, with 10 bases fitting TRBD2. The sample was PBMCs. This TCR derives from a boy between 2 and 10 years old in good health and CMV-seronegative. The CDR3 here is CASRGSGRSSYNEQFF. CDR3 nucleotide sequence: TGTGCCAGCAGGGGTAGCGGGAGGTCGTCCTACAATGAGCAGTTCTTC.